The rows below give T cell receptor beta chains drawn from one sample of a study of shared clonotypes between healthy human individuals. The data were produced by immunoSEQ multiplex PCR, yet TCRdb's version contains in-frame clones alone and is incomplete. The sample holds approximately 2,200,000 clones; 85% to 95% are singletons and the top ten take about 1.5%. The sample comprised naive CD8+ T cells from PBMCs. Source of these receptors: a man aged 18 to 29 in good health. Some clones in this sample may be carry-over from other donors' samples. Each CDR3 is given with its conserved first and last residue. Fields, in order: J gene, D gene, clone size, V gene, CDR3 DNA, CDR3 protein. The D gene is left open where the match is weak. Size is omitted from some rows. Given values are once, few, many or a class for expanded clones.

J gene: TRBJ1-1; D gene: .; clone size: .; V gene: TRBV27; CDR3 DNA: TGTGCCAGCAGTTTACTGGATCGAGGGACTGAAGCTTTCTTT; CDR3 protein: CASSLLDRGTEAFF
J gene: TRBJ2-3; D gene: .; clone size: .; V gene: TRBV27; CDR3 DNA: TGTGCCAGCAGCCTGGATCGCGCAGATACGCAGTATTTT; CDR3 protein: CASSLDRADTQYF
J gene: TRBJ1-1; D gene: TRBD1; clone size: .; V gene: TRBV28; CDR3 DNA: TGTGCCAGCAGACCAGAATCACAGGGGATGAACACTGAAGCTTTCTTT; CDR3 protein: CASRPESQGMNTEAFF
J gene: TRBJ1-2; D gene: .; clone size: .; V gene: TRBV7-9; CDR3 DNA: TGTGCCAGCAGCCCCGCAGCCACCCTTAACTATGGCTACACCTTC; CDR3 protein: CASSPAATLNYGYTF
J gene: TRBJ1-1; D gene: .; clone size: .; V gene: TRBV27; CDR3 DNA: TGTGCCAGCAGGGGAGGGGGTATGAACACTGAAGCTTTCTTT; CDR3 protein: CASRGGGMNTEAFF
J gene: TRBJ2-1; D gene: .; clone size: .; V gene: TRBV5-1; CDR3 DNA: TGCGCCAGCAGCTTGGGGGGTCCCGCATTATACAATGAGCAGTTCTTC; CDR3 protein: CASSLGGPALYNEQFF
J gene: TRBJ2-1; D gene: .; clone size: .; V gene: TRBV7-9; CDR3 DNA: TGTGCCAGCAGCTTTTCCGCTGAGCAGTTCTTC; CDR3 protein: CASSFSAEQFF
J gene: TRBJ2-7; D gene: .; clone size: once; V gene: TRBV5-6; CDR3 DNA: TGTGCCTCCTCGAAAAGGGCGGTGTCCTCAGGGGAGCAGTACTTC; CDR3 protein: CASSKRAVSSGEQYF
J gene: TRBJ2-7; D gene: .; clone size: .; V gene: TRBV28; CDR3 DNA: TGTGCCACCAACCGGGCTGGGGAGCAGTACTTC; CDR3 protein: CATNRAGEQYF
J gene: TRBJ2-7; D gene: .; clone size: .; V gene: TRBV6-1; CDR3 DNA: TGTGCCAGCGTTGGACAGCAGACCTACGAGCAGTACTTC; CDR3 protein: CASVGQQTYEQYF
J gene: TRBJ2-7; D gene: .; clone size: once; V gene: TRBV27; CDR3 DNA: TGTGCCAGCAGAACTGCAAGAGGGACTCCAGGATGGTACGAGCAGTACTTC; CDR3 protein: CASRTARGTPGWYEQYF
J gene: TRBJ2-1; D gene: TRBD2; clone size: once; V gene: TRBV13; CDR3 DNA: TGTGCCAGCAGCTTAGGCCGGCGGGGGATTGCCTACAATGAGCAGTTCTTC; CDR3 protein: CASSLGRRGIAYNEQFF
J gene: TRBJ2-3; D gene: TRBD2; clone size: once; V gene: TRBV15; CDR3 DNA: TGTGCCACCAGCAGAGGCCGACTAGCGGGAGAAGATACGCAGTATTTT; CDR3 protein: CATSRGRLAGEDTQYF
J gene: TRBJ1-4; D gene: .; clone size: .; V gene: TRBV28; CDR3 DNA: TGTGCCAGCAGTTCCCGGGGGGATGAGGAAAAACTGTTTTTT; CDR3 protein: CASSSRGDEEKLFF
J gene: TRBJ2-7; D gene: .; clone size: .; V gene: TRBV29-1; CDR3 DNA: TGCAGCGTTACAGAGGTATACGAGCAGTACTTC; CDR3 protein: CSVTEVYEQYF
J gene: TRBJ2-1; D gene: .; clone size: .; V gene: TRBV13; CDR3 DNA: TGTGCCAGCAGCCCCATCTTGAATCGTGAGCAGTTCTTC; CDR3 protein: CASSPILNREQFF
J gene: TRBJ2-3; D gene: .; clone size: .; V gene: TRBV12-5; CDR3 DNA: TGTGCTAGTGGTTTCCGTCCAGATACGCAGTATTTT; CDR3 protein: CASGFRPDTQYF
J gene: TRBJ2-5; D gene: TRBD1; clone size: .; V gene: TRBV28; CDR3 DNA: TGTGCCAGCACCGGGGACAGCGGAAGGGAGACCCAGTACTTC; CDR3 protein: CASTGDSGRETQYF
J gene: TRBJ1-4; D gene: TRBD1; clone size: .; V gene: TRBV7-9; CDR3 DNA: TGTGCCAGCAGCTCCCGGACAGGCGGACTAAATGAAAAACTGTTTTTT; CDR3 protein: CASSSRTGGLNEKLFF
J gene: TRBJ2-7; D gene: .; clone size: once; V gene: TRBV9; CDR3 DNA: TGTGCCAGCAGCGTAGGGTCAGGACCAACCTACGAGCAGTACTTC; CDR3 protein: CASSVGSGPTYEQYF
J gene: TRBJ2-5; D gene: TRBD1; clone size: .; V gene: TRBV5-8; CDR3 DNA: TGTGCCAGCAGCTTTGTGGGACAGGTACCCGTGCCCCAGTACTTC; CDR3 protein: CASSFVGQVPVPQYF
J gene: TRBJ1-5; D gene: TRBD1; clone size: .; V gene: TRBV7-9; CDR3 DNA: TGTGCCAGCAGCTCAACCGGACAGGCCTCGGAAAGTCAGCCCCAGCATTTT; CDR3 protein: CASSSTGQASESQPQHF
J gene: TRBJ2-5; D gene: TRBD2; clone size: .; V gene: TRBV27; CDR3 DNA: TGTGCCAGCAGTCTTTACAGCGGGAGGACCCAAGAGACCCAGTACTTC; CDR3 protein: CASSLYSGRTQETQYF